This TCR beta chain was observed in a study of T cells in localized non-small cell lung cancer. Study-wide points: Turning up in adjacent lung were a median approximately 60 of the top 100 tumor clones. Uninvolved adjacent lung had the highest recorded T cell clonality, with tumor below it.

The V and J ends lost 3 bases and 2 bases respectively, with 18 bases between them. This CDR3 has 17 amino acids. Germline V gene data show CDR1 as ENHRY and CDR2 as SYGVKD. The count of this clone is one. Its antigen is unknown. TCRdb keeps only in-frame clones here, not all; method: immunoSEQ multiplex PCR. Altogether more than 15,000 clones are present, 83% being singletons, with the ten largest covering about 35%. This rearrangement joins TRBV10-3 to TRBJ2-3, with D maybe TRBD2 (6 bases). The sample consisted of peripheral blood, taken before any cancer treatment. The sequence was collected from a male donor older than 55 with stage III lung adenocarcinoma. CDR3 in DNA: TGTGCCATCAGTGATTACGGGCGCGCGGGGCCCACAGATACGCAGTATTTT. Encoded protein: CAISDYGRAGPTDTQYF.